These T cell receptor beta chains were read from a single sample in a study of shared T cell receptors in the human thymus. Profiling relied on immunoSEQ multiplex PCR, and the TCRdb table lists in-frame clones only, not all of them. This table has roughly 700,000 clones, roughly 90% appearing once. This same sample was also taken into another study, of human thymus T cells.

Sequenced: thymocytes. These TCRs come from a boy under three years old with a congenital heart defect. Each CDR3 is given with its conserved first and last residue. A D gene is named only where the DNA matches it firmly. Clone sizes are given selectively: once, few, many, or a class where the clone is expanded.

size	V	D	J	DNA	CDR3
-	TRBV5-8	TRBD2	TRBJ2-7	TGTGCCAGCAGCGTCACACCGACTAGCGGCTCCTACGAGCAGTACTTC	CASSVTPTSGSYEQYF
-	TRBV30	-	TRBJ1-1	TGTGCCTGGAGGACAGAGATGAACACTGAAGCTTTCTTT	CAWRTEMNTEAFF
-	TRBV27	-	TRBJ2-1	TGTGCCAGCAGTACGGAGAACAATGAGCAGTTCTTC	CASSTENNEQFF
few	TRBV15	TRBD1	TRBJ2-1	TGTGCCACCAGCAGCGGACAGGGGAGGGGGTATAAGGATGAGCAGTTCTTC	CATSSGQGRGYKDEQFF
-	TRBV5-1	-	TRBJ2-1	TGCGCCAGCAGCTTCACTAGCCGCTCCTACAATGAGCAGTTCTTC	CASSFTSRSYNEQFF
-	TRBV7-6	-	TRBJ1-3	TGTGCCAGCAGCTTAGAAGCCTCTGGAAACACCATATATTTT	CASSLEASGNTIYF
once	TRBV28	TRBD1	TRBJ2-5	TGTGCCAGCTGCCTACACAACCGGGACAGGGGGCGGGAGACCCAGTACTTC	CASCLHNRDRGRETQYF
-	TRBV27	-	TRBJ2-1	TGTGCCTCGACAGGAGACTTCATAGAGCAGTTCTTC	CASTGDFIEQFF
-	TRBV4-1	TRBD1	TRBJ2-1	TGCGCCAGCAGCGGGCGGGACAGGTTCTATGAGCAGTTCTTC	CASSGRDRFYEQFF
-	TRBV4-2	-	TRBJ2-3	TGTGCCAGCAGCCAAGCGGTTTCCACAGATACGCAGTATTTT	CASSQAVSTDTQYF
-	TRBV27	TRBD2	TRBJ2-1	TGTGCCAGCAGTCCCCTAGCGGGCCTCGAAATCAATGAGCAGTTCTTC	CASSPLAGLEINEQFF
-	TRBV4-2	-	TRBJ1-2	TGTGCCAGCAGCCAAGACGACACGGGAAGGCCCTATGGCTACACCTTC	CASSQDDTGRPYGYTF
-	TRBV2	-	TRBJ2-5	TGTGCCAGCAGTGACAGCCAGGGGTACCAAGAGACCCAGTACTTC	CASSDSQGYQETQYF
-	TRBV30	TRBD2	TRBJ2-3	TGTGCCTGGAGTTGTCGTAGCGGGCCGAGTTTCACAGATACGCAGTATTTT	CAWSCRSGPSFTDTQYF
once	TRBV6-1	-	TRBJ1-1	TGTGCCAGCAGTGACAGGGCGAACACTGAAGCTTTCTTT	CASSDRANTEAFF
-	TRBV27	-	TRBJ2-2	TGTGCCAGCAGTTTAAGAGCCGGGGAGCTGTTTTTT	CASSLRAGELFF
-	TRBV19	-	TRBJ1-4	TGTGCCAGTAGTAAGACACACCGAATTACGACTAATGAAAAACTGTTTTTT	CASSKTHRITTNEKLFF
-	TRBV4-1	TRBD2	TRBJ2-5	TGCGCCAGCAGCCAAGGGACTAGCGTGGGAGAGACCCAGTACTTC	CASSQGTSVGETQYF
-	TRBV20-1	-	TRBJ2-5	TGCAGTGCTCTACAAGGGGGGACCCAGTACTTC	CSALQGGTQYF
-	TRBV4-3	TRBD2	TRBJ2-1	TGCGCCAGCAGCCAAGAACGGGCTGAACTAGCGGGGCCCCGCATCACTAATGAGCAGTTCTTC	CASSQERAELAGPRITNEQFF
-	TRBV28	-	TRBJ1-4	TGTGCCAGCAGTTCATCTGGTCCTACAACTAATGAAAAACTGTTTTTT	CASSSSGPTTNEKLFF
-	TRBV5-6	-	TRBJ2-5	TGTGCCAGCAGCGCCGGGGACAAAGGTGGCCAAGAGACCCAGTACTTC	CASSAGDKGGQETQYF
-	TRBV4-1	-	TRBJ2-2	TGCGCCAGCAGCCAAGGATCCTCCCAGGGCACCGGGGAGCTGTTTTTT	CASSQGSSQGTGELFF
once	TRBV6-1	TRBD1	TRBJ1-5	TGTGCCAGCAGTCCCAGACAGGGGAACAATCAGCCCCAGCATTTT	CASSPRQGNNQPQHF
-	TRBV4-1	TRBD2	TRBJ2-2	TGCGCCAGCAGCCAATCGAAAACCCCTACAATAGCGGGGAGGGACACCGGGGAGCTGTTTTTT	CASSQSKTPTIAGRDTGELFF
few	TRBV10-2	TRBD2	TRBJ2-1	TGCGCCAGCAGTGGATTAAGCGGGAGCATGAATGAGCAGTTCTTC	CASSGLSGSMNEQFF
-	TRBV5-1	-	TRBJ1-2	TGCGCCAGCCGTCCGGGGGAGCCGGGGTATGGCTACACCTTC	CASRPGEPGYGYTF
-	TRBV11-2	-	TRBJ2-3	TGTGCCAGCAGCACCCGGGGAGTGAGCACAGATACGCAGTATTTT	CASSTRGVSTDTQYF
once	TRBV4-2	TRBD2	TRBJ2-6	TGTGCCAGCAGCCAAGATCCCGGGACTAGCGGGAGAAGGGGTTCCTCTGGGGCCAACGTCCTGACTTTC	CASSQDPGTSGRRGSSGANVLTF
-	TRBV27	-	TRBJ1-3	TGTGCCAGCAGTTTAAGCGCCAGTAAGCCTGGAAACACCATATATTTT	CASSLSASKPGNTIYF
-	TRBV7-9	TRBD1	TRBJ1-3	TGTGCCAGCAGCGCGGGACAGAGCTCTGGAAACACCATATATTTT	CASSAGQSSGNTIYF
-	TRBV28	TRBD1	TRBJ1-1	TGTGCCAGCAGTTCCATTTCCGGGACAGGGGCCACTGAAGCTTTCTTT	CASSSISGTGATEAFF
-	TRBV19	-	TRBJ2-5	TGTGCCAGTAAGGCGGGACCACAAGAGACCCAGTACTTC	CASKAGPQETQYF
-	TRBV4-1	TRBD1	TRBJ2-3	TGCGCCAGCAGCCAAGATCTGGACAGGGCTGGGACAGATACGCAGTATTTT	CASSQDLDRAGTDTQYF
-	TRBV27	TRBD1	TRBJ2-3	TGTGCCAGCAGTCATCGGACAGGGCGCAGCACAGATACGCAGTATTTT	CASSHRTGRSTDTQYF
-	TRBV5-1	TRBD2	TRBJ2-3	TGCGCCAGCAGCTCTGCGACTAGCGGGAGGCCAGATACGCAGTATTTT	CASSSATSGRPDTQYF
-	TRBV5-6	TRBD2	TRBJ2-7	TGTGCCAGCAGCTTGCAGCGGGAAGGCGACGAGCAGTACTTC	CASSLQREGDEQYF
once	TRBV12-5	-	TRBJ1-1	TGTGCTAGTGGTTTGGTGGTTGGGGCAGGACATGACACTGAAGCTTTCTTT	CASGLVVGAGHDTEAFF
-	TRBV27	-	TRBJ2-1	TGTGCCAGCAGCCCGGGGACACACAATGAGCAGTTCTTC	CASSPGTHNEQFF
-	TRBV4-1	TRBD2	TRBJ2-4	TGCGCCAGCAGCCAAGGTCTGAGCGGGAGTGACATTCAGTACTTC	CASSQGLSGSDIQYF
-	TRBV29-1	TRBD2	TRBJ2-3	TGCAGCGTTAAGGGACTAGCGGGAGAACGAGTCAGGCCACGAACAGATACGCAGTATTTT	CSVKGLAGERVRPRTDTQYF
-	TRBV5-1	-	TRBJ2-3	TGCGCCAGCAGTCCAACAGGGAAAGATACGCAGTATTTT	CASSPTGKDTQYF
-	TRBV11-2	-	TRBJ2-4	TGTGCCAGCAGCCCGCAGGGTATCGTCAAAAACATTCAGTACTTC	CASSPQGIVKNIQYF
-	TRBV5-6	-	TRBJ2-7	TGTGCCAGCAGCCTACCGTCCAGGGCGTACGAGCAGTACTTC	CASSLPSRAYEQYF
-	TRBV13	-	TRBJ2-3	TGTGCCAGCAGCCCAGGCGCGGGACCAGATACGCAGTATTTT	CASSPGAGPDTQYF
-	TRBV5-1	-	TRBJ2-3	TGCGCCAGCAGCCGACTAGGAACAGATACGCAGTATTTT	CASSRLGTDTQYF
-	TRBV19	TRBD1	TRBJ2-7	TGTGCCAGTAGTCCCGGGACAGGGGGCTGCGAGCAGTACTTC	CASSPGTGGCEQYF
once	TRBV4-1	-	TRBJ1-5	TGCGCCAGCAGCCAAGCGCCCGGAGATAGCAATCAGCCCCAGCATTTT	CASSQAPGDSNQPQHF
-	TRBV4-3	TRBD1	TRBJ2-5	TGCGCCAGCGGGGTCCGAGCAGGGGGCGCGTGGGAGACCCAGTACTTC	CASGVRAGGAWETQYF
once	TRBV2	-	TRBJ1-2	TGTGCCAGGCAATTTCAGGGGCGGGAGAGCTATGGCTACACCTTC	CARQFQGRESYGYTF
-	TRBV7-7	TRBD2	TRBJ2-5	TGTGCCAGCAGCCGGACTAGCGGGAGGGCCGCGGGGACCCAGTACTTC	CASSRTSGRAAGTQYF